The clone carrying this T cell receptor (beta chain) came up many times. The sample belongs to a study of T-cell reconstitution after alpha-beta-depleted transplantation in children. Trimming removed 2 bases at V and 3 bases at J, with 18 bases between. CDR1 and CDR2 (germline): SGHDT, YYEEEE. This CDR3 is built from 17 residues. TCRbeta library preparation incorporated unique molecular identifiers. Each CDR3 protein is one row after TCRdb ran MiXCR on the PCR reads. The data show some 80,000 distinct CDR3 sequences, 15% to 20% seen once. The genes are TRBV5-6 and TRBJ1-5; D is unresolved. The origin of this receptor is a male patient aged 2 to 9 who had a stem cell transplant for acute lymphoblastic leukemia, so the T cells may come from the graft donor. The specimen was PBMCs, mostly from graft donor cells, collected 360 days after TCRalphabeta/CD19-depleted stem cell transplant. Written as DNA, the CDR3 is TGTGCCAGCAGCTTATTTTCTGGGAATAGGATCAATCAGCCCCAGCATTTT. It specifies CASSLFSGNRINQPQHF. The whole variable domain, remainder taken from reference TRBV5-6 and TRBJ1-5, is DAGVTQSPTHLIKTRGQQVTLRCSPKSGHDTVSWYQQALGQGPQFIFQYYEEEERQRGNFPDRFSGHQFPNYSSELNVNALLLGDSALYLCASSLFSGNRINQPQHFGDGTRLSIL.